Reported below is one TCR beta chain. The antigen is not known. The sample belongs to a study of response to subunit inactivated influenza vaccine. Study results and limitations: The authors suggested that few new T cells are recruited per seasonal influenza vaccination.

V was pared by 6 bases and J by 7 bases, with 7 bases of the junction left unmatched. Germline CDR1 reads MNHEY; CDR2 reads SVGEGT. This CDR3 contains 15 residues. TCRdb re-called the RT-PCR reads with MiXCR, one entry per CDR3 protein. The sample has 500,000 to 600,000 distinct CDR3 sequences, approximately 15% seen once. This TCR was recovered from a man in his fifties or sixties who received an inactivated influenza vaccine. This chain uses TRBV6-2 or TRBV6-3 with TRBJ2-1; 12 bases agree with TRBD2. Source: CD4+ T cells sorted from PBMCs, taken less than 30 months after vaccination. The chain's CDR3 is CASRPRTSGKNEQFF. Here the CDR3 DNA reads TGTGCCAGCAGACCCCGGACTAGCGGGAAGAATGAGCAGTTCTTC.